This T cell receptor (beta chain) was observed in a study of response to subunit inactivated influenza vaccine. Notes on the study in general: Authors suggested each seasonal influenza vaccination recruits few new T cells.

TCRdb processed the RT-PCR reads anew with MiXCR; each CDR3 protein has one entry. The table shows more than 700,000 distinct CDR3 sequences, with 21% occurring only once. A word on this clonotype: Its target is not known.

CDR3 size: 16 residues. The V and J ends lost 0 bases and 0 bases respectively, with 13 bases between them. The germline V gene encodes CDR1 SGDLS and CDR2 YYNGEE. This clonotype was sampled from a man in his forties or fifties who received an inactivated influenza vaccine. The source material was PBMCs from blood, sampled 5 days after vaccination. The chain recombines TRBV9 with TRBJ2-7; unclear D gene. CDR3 nucleotide sequence: TGTGCCAGCAGCGTAGCAACACCAAATCTCTCCTACGAGCAGTACTTC. Its protein product is CASSVATPNLSYEQYF.